The sample holds one count of the clone carrying this TCR beta chain. Its target is unknown. This record belongs to a study of shared clonotypes between healthy human individuals. Study information: Researchers assigned three CD4 naive, three CD4 memory, two CD8 naive and one CD8 memory plate to each donor. Study-level results: Unshared clonotypes carried lower generation probabilities than those common to all four donors.

Profiling relied on immunoSEQ multiplex PCR, and the TCRdb table lists in-frame clones only, not all of them. The sample lists more than 2,000,000 clones, over 90% occurring once. Germline CDR1 is SEHNR and CDR2 is FQNEAQ (reference sequence). CDR3 length equals 13 residues. The junction had 3 bases not matched to a gene; V was cut back by 6 bases and J by 4 bases. Specimen: naive CD4+ T cells from PBMCs. The subset is: CD45RA+ positively selected. The chain combines TRBV7-9 with TRBJ2-1, with 7 positions matching TRBD2. The receptor was derived from a man younger than 35 in good health. Some clones in this sample may be carry-over from other donors' samples. DNA of the CDR3: TGTGCCAGCAGGTCAGCGGGGTACAATGAGCAGTTCTTC. Protein product: CASRSAGYNEQFF.